This entry is about one TCR beta chain. These data come from a study of blood T cell repertoires in COVID-19. Looking at the study overall: From the United States, Italy and Spain came samples of acute and convalescent COVID-19. PBMCs, B-cell-depleted T cells, or T cells provided the cDNA or gDNA that made up the material.

Germline CDR1 and CDR2: SGHVS and FQNEAQ. This CDR3 is 15 amino acids long. Trimming cost V 2 bases and J 3 bases, with 11 bases left between them. Per the study methods: Estimation of nucleated cell counts was performed using reference gene primer amplification. Clones were read by immunoSEQ multiplex PCR, and TCRdb kept only the in-frame ones, dropping some. The V and J calls and clone size are taken from that table; D and trimming were inferred from the DNA. The repertoire holds roughly 250,000 clones, with about 80% as singletons. The material sequenced was peripheral blood. This clonotype was sampled from a woman at least 80 years old with acute or convalescent COVID-19. The rearrangement uses TRBV7-8 and TRBJ2-1; tentative D call: TRBD1 (6 bases). CDR3 nucleotide sequence: TGTGCCAGCAGCTTAAAGGGACAAGGCTACAATGAGCAGTTCTTC. This codes for CASSLKGQGYNEQFF.